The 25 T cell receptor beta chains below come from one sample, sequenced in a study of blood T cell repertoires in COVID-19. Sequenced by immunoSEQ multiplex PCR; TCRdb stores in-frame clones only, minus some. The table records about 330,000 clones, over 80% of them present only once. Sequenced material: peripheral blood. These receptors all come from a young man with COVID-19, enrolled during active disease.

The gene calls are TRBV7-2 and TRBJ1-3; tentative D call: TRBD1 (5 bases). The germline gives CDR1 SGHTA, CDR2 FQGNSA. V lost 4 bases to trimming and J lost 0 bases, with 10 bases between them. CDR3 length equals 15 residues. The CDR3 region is CASSSPRVSGNTIYF. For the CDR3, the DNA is TGTGCCAGCAGCTCACCCAGGGTCTCTGGAAACACCATATATTTT. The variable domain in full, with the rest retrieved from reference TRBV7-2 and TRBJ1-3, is GAGVSQSPSNKVTEKGKDVELRCDPISGHTALYWYRQSLGQGLEFLIYFQGNSAPDKSGLPSDRFSAERTGGSVSTLTIQRTQQEDSAVYLCASSSPRVSGNTIYFGEGSWLTVV.

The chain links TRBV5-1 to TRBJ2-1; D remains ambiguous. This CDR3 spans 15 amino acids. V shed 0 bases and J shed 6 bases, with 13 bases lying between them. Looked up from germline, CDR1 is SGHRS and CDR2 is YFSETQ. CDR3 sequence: CASSLGSQMANEQFF. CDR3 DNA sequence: TGCGCCAGCAGCTTGGGCTCCCAAATGGCCAATGAGCAGTTCTTC. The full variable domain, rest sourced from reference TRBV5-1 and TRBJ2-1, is KAGVTQTPRYLIKTRGQQVTLSCSPISGHRSVSWYQQTPGQGLQFLFEYFSETQRNKGNFPGRFSGRQFSNSRSEMNVSTLELGDSALYLCASSLGSQMANEQFFGPGTRLTVL.

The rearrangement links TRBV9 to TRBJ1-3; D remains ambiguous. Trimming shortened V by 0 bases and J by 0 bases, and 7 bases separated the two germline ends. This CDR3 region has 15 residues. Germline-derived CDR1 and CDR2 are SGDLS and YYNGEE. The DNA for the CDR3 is TGTGCCAGCAGCGTAGGGCAGGCCTCTGGAAACACCATATATTTT. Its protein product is CASSVGQASGNTIYF.

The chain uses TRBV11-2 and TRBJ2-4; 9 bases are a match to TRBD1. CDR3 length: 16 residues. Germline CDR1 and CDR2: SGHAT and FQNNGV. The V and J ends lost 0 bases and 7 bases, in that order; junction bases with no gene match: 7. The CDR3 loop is CASSLDTGGAGNIQYF. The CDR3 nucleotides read TGTGCCAGCAGCTTAGATACAGGGGGCGCTGGGAACATTCAGTACTTC.

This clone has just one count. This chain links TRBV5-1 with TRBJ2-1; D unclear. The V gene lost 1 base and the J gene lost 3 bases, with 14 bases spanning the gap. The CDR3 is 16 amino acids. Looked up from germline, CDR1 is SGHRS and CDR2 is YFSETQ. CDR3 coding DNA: TGCGCCAGCAGCTTGTCCTATAGACAACACTACAATGAGCAGTTCTTC. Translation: CASSLSYRQHYNEQFF.

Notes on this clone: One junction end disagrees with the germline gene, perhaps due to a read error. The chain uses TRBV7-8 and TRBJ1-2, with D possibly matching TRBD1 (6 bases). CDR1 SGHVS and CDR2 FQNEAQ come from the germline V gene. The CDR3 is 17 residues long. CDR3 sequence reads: CANSLLAGVPSGYGYTF. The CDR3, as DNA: TGTGCCAACAGCTTATTAGCAGGGGTTCCTTCGGGCTATGGCTACACCTTC.

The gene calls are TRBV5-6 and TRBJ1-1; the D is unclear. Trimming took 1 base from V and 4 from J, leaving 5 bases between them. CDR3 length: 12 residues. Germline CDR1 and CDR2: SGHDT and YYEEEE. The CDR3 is CASSLWATEAFF. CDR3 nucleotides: TGTGCCAGCAGCTTGTGGGCCACTGAAGCTTTCTTT.

CDR3: CASSQDRFGSSYNEQFF. In nucleotides, the CDR3 is TGTGCCAGCAGCCAAGATCGTTTTGGGAGCTCCTACAATGAGCAGTTCTTC. This chain joins TRBV3-1 (or the pseudogene TRBV3-2) and TRBJ2-1, with a tentative D call TRBD2 (5 bases). Per germline, CDR1 LGHDT and CDR2 YNNKEL (reference sequence). Trimming removed 0 bases from V and 0 bases from J, with 12 bases in between. CDR3 size: 17 residues.

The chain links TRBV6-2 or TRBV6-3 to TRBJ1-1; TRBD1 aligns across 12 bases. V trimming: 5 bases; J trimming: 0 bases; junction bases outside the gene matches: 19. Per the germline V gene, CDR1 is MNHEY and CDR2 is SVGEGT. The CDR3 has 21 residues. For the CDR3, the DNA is TGTGCCAGCAGTGCCCGGTTCCGGGACAGGGGGCGGAGGGCGGTGAACACTGAAGCTTTCTTT. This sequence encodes CASSARFRDRGRRAVNTEAFF.

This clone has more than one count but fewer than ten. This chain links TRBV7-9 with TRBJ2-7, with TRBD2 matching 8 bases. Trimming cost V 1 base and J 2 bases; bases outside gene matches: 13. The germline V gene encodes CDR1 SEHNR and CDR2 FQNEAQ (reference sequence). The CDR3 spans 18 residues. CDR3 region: CASSLVSGFSGGPYEQYF. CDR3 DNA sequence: TGTGCCAGCAGCTTAGTCTCGGGGTTCAGCGGGGGACCCTACGAGCAGTACTTC.

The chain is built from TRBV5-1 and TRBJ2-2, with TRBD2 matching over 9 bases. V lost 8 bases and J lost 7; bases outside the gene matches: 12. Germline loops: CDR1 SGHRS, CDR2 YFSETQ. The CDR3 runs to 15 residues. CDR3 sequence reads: CASLPLAGGDGELFF. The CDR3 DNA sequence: TGCGCCAGTTTACCACTAGCGGGTGGTGACGGGGAGCTGTTTTTT.

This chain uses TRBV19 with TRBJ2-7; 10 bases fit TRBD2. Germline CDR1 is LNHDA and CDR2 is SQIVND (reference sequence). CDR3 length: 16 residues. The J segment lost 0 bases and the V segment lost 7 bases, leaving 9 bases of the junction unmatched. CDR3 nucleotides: TGTGCCAGTAAACGAACCGGGACTAGCGCCTCCTACGAGCAGTACTTC. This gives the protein CASKRTGTSASYEQYF.

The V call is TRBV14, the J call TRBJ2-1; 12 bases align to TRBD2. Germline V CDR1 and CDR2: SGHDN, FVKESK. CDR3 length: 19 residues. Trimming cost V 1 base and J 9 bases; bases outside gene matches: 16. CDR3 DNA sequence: TGTGCCAGCAGCCAAGCGCCTAGCGGGAGGGCCTGGGGATCGGGTGAGCAGTTCTTC. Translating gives CASSQAPSGRAWGSGEQFF.

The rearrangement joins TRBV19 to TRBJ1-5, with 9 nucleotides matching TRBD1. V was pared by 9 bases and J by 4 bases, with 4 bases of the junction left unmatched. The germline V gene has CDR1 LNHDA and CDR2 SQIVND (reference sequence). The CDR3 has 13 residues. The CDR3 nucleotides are TGTGCCAGCGGAGGGACAGGGAATCAGCCCCAGCATTTT. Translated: CASGGTGNQPQHF.

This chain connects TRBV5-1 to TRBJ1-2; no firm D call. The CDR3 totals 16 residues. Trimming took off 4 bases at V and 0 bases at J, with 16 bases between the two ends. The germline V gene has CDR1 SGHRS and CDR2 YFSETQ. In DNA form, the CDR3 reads TGCGCCAGCAGCCCGGGAGGAACAGTTACTAACTATGGCTACACCTTC. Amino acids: CASSPGGTVTNYGYTF.

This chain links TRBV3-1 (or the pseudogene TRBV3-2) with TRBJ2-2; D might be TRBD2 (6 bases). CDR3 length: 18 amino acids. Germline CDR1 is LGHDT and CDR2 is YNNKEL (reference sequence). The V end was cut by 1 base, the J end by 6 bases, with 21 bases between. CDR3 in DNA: TGTGCCAGCAGCCAAGTACCTTCGCGGGGAGGTCGGGCCGGGGAGCTGTTTTTT. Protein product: CASSQVPSRGGRAGELFF.

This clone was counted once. CDR3 nucleotide sequence: TGCGCCAGCAGGAAGACAGATACTAACTATGGCTACACCTTC. Protein sequence: CASRKTDTNYGYTF. The V gene is TRBV10-2, the J gene TRBJ1-2, with a possible D match to TRBD1 (5 bases). The CDR3 totals 14 residues. V lost 6 bases, J lost 0 bases, and 11 bases lay in between. CDR1 and CDR2 (germline): WSHSY, SAAADI.

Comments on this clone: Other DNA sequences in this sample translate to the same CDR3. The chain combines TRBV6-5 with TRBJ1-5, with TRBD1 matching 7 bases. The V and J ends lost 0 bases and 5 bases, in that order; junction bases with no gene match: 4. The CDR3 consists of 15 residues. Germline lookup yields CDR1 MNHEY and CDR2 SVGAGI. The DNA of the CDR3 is TGTGCCAGCAGTTACTCGACAGGGACCGATCAGCCCCAGCATTTT. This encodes CASSYSTGTDQPQHF.

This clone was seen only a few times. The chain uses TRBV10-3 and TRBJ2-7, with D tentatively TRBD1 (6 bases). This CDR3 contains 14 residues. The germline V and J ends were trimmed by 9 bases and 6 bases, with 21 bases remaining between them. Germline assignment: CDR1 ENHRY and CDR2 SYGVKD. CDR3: CAIQPGAFVFEQYF. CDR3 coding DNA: TGTGCCATTCAGCCAGGGGCGTTTGTTTTCGAGCAGTACTTC.

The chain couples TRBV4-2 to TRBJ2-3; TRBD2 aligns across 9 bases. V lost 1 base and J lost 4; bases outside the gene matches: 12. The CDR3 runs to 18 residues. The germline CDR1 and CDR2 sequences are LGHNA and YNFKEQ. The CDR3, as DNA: TGTGCCAGCAGCCAAGGTTCTAGCGGGGTCGGCGGCGCAGATACGCAGTATTTT. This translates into CASSQGSSGVGGADTQYF.

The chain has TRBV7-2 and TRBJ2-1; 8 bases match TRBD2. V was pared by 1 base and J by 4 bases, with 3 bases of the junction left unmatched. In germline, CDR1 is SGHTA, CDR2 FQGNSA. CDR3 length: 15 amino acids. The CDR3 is CASSLERGLYNEQFF. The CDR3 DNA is TGTGCCAGCAGCTTAGAGCGGGGGCTTTACAATGAGCAGTTCTTC. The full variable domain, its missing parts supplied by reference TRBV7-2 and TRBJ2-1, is GAGVSQSPSNKVTEKGKDVELRCDPISGHTALYWYRQSLGQGLEFLIYFQGNSAPDKSGLPSDRFSAERTGGSVSTLTIQRTQQEDSAVYLCASSLERGLYNEQFFGPGTRLTVL.

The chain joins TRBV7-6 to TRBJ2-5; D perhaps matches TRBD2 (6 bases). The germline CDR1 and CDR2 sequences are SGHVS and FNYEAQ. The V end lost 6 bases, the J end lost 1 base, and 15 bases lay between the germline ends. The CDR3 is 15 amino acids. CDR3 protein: CASSRSPGLQETQYF. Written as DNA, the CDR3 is TGTGCCAGCAGTCGTAGTCCGGGACTCCAAGAGACCCAGTACTTC.

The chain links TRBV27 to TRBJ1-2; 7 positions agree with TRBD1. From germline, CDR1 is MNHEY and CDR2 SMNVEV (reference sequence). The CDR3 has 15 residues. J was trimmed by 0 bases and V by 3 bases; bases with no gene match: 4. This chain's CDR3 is CASSLGQPANYGYTF. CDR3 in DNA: TGTGCCAGCAGTTTGGGACAGCCGGCTAACTATGGCTACACCTTC.

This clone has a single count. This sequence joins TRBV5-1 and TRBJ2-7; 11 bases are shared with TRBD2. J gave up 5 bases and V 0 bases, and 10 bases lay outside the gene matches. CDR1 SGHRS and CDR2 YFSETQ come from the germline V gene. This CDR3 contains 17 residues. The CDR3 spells CASSLAASGGKVHEQYF. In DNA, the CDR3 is TGCGCCAGCAGCTTGGCGGCTAGCGGGGGGAAGGTCCACGAGCAGTACTTC.

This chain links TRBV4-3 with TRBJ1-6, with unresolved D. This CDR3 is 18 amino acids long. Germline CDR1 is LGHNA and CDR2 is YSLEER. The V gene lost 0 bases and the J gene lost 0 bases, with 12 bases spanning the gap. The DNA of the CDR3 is TGCGCCAGCAGCCAAGATACACACGAAAGCTCCTATAATTCACCCCTCCACTTT. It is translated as CASSQDTHESSYNSPLHF.